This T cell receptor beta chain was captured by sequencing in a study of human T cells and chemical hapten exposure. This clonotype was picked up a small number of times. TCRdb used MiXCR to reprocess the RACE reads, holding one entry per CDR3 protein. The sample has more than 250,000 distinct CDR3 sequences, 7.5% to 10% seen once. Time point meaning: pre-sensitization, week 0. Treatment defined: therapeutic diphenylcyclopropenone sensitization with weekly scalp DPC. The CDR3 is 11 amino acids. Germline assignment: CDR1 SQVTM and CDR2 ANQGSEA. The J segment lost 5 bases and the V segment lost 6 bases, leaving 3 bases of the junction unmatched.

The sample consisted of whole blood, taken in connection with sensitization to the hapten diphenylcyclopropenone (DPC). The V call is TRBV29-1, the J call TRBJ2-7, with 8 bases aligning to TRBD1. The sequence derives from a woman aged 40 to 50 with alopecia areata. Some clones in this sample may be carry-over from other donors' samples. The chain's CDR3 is CSVSGGNEQYF. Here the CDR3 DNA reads TGCAGCGTCTCAGGGGGCAACGAGCAGTACTTC.